Sequencing of this TCR beta chain was carried out in a study of CXCR3-negative and CXCR3-positive naive CD8 T cells. Study observations and caveats: Hydrophobicity was higher for TRB CDR3s found in CXCR3-positive naive cells than in CXCR3-negative naive cells.

Germline V lookup: CDR1 LNHNV, CDR2 YYDKDF (reference sequence). The CDR3 totals 16 residues. Details on this clonotype: The antigen is unknown.

UMI-labeled 5' RACE yielded the TRB cDNA libraries. Reanalyzing the 5' RACE reads, TCRdb keeps one entry per CDR3 protein, without DNA. This specimen shows 50,000 to 60,000 distinct CDR3 sequences; the ten leading clones hold over 0.45%. This receptor was obtained from a human donor in good health. Some clones in this sample may be carry-over from other donors' samples. V is TRBV15 and J is TRBJ2-2; the D call from TCRdb, TRBD2, cannot be confirmed without DNA. Sequencing used naive CXCR3+ CD8+ T cells from blood. Noted subset: CD45RO-CCR7+CD27+CD95- naive CD8+ T cells expressing CXCR3 (TNR3+). The CDR3 loop reads CATSKIEGLNTGELFF.